This is a list of T cell receptor beta chains from one sample in a study of blood T cell repertoires in COVID-19. Sequenced by immunoSEQ multiplex PCR; TCRdb stores in-frame clones only, minus some. The sample has 250,000 or so clones, 70% to 90% seen once. Sample: PBMCs or T cells enriched from blood (not recorded which). These receptors were collected from a woman between 25 and 40 years old with acute COVID-19. The CDR3 runs from the conserved cysteine through the conserved F or W. Fields, in order: CDR3 protein, V gene, J gene.

CASSLAGGSYEQYF,TRBV5-1,TRBJ2-7
CASSFYRQTDTQYF,TRBV7-3,TRBJ2-3
CATSDYRAPYYEQYF,TRBV24-1,TRBJ2-7
CASSSERRFEQFF,TRBV7-2,TRBJ2-1
CSVEDRQGDSRVEQYF,TRBV29-1,TRBJ2-7
CASSYLAGGPHEQFF,TRBV7-8,TRBJ2-1
CASSSPTPSGSGDTQYF,TRBV19,TRBJ2-3
CASNPSGTSGQNIQYF,TRBV7-8,TRBJ2-4
CASSLGGRPENTIYF,TRBV28,TRBJ1-3
CASSEPGDSRNYGYTF,TRBV6-1,TRBJ1-2
CASSSLGQGNYGYTF,TRBV27,TRBJ1-2
CATSDAGTSGWTAGETQYF,TRBV24-1,TRBJ2-5
CASRLRGMNNEQFF,TRBV6-5,TRBJ2-1
CASTWGGLGGYTF,TRBV6-5,TRBJ1-2
CASSEGGTYNQPQHF,TRBV2,TRBJ1-5
CSVVGTGNNEQFF,TRBV29-1,TRBJ2-1
CASSLNVVGEGSYNEQFF,TRBV7-2,TRBJ2-1
CASSSQDGAEKLFF,TRBV19,TRBJ1-4
CASSLVVRVVTEAFF,TRBV28,TRBJ1-1
CSASSGTSYNEQFF,TRBV20-1,TRBJ2-1